The 30 T cell receptor beta chains reported below all come from one sample, sequenced in a study of blood T cell repertoires in COVID-19. Sequenced by immunoSEQ multiplex PCR; TCRdb stores in-frame clones only, minus some. The repertoire holds 200,000 to 300,000 clones, about 91% seen once, with more than 1% in the top ten. The sample comprised PBMCs or T cells enriched from blood (not recorded which). These receptors were obtained from a woman in her forties with acute COVID-19.

J is TRBJ1-2 and V is TRBV27, with TRBD1 as a possible D gene (6 bases). V was clipped by 6 bases and J by 6 bases, with 20 bases between them. The length of the CDR3 is 15 residues. Germline CDR1 reads MNHEY; CDR2 reads SMNVEV (reference sequence). The CDR3 nucleotides are TGTGCCAGCAGCGCCCGCGCTAGACAGGACGATGGCTACACCTTC. Residues: CASSARARQDDGYTF.

In this sample, this clone turned up once. This chain joins TRBV5-1 and TRBJ1-2, with 9 nucleotides matching TRBD1. V shed 0 bases, J shed 5 bases, and the junction held 8 bases outside the gene matches. This CDR3 is 16 amino acids long. Germline CDR1 is SGHRS and CDR2 is YFSETQ. The CDR3 is CASSLGTGARLYGYTF. The DNA for the CDR3 is TGCGCCAGCAGCTTGGGGACAGGGGCCAGGCTATATGGCTACACCTTC.

The chain uses TRBV5-1 and TRBJ2-7, with a weak D call TRBD2 (5 bases). The CDR3 contains 15 residues. Trimming stripped 0 bases from V and 0 bases from J, with 10 bases between. Germline CDR1 SGHRS, CDR2 YFSETQ. CDR3 nucleotides: TGCGCCAGCAGCTTGGGACTAACCGGCTCCTACGAGCAGTACTTC. Translated: CASSLGLTGSYEQYF.

The chain recombines TRBV6-5 with TRBJ1-5; D perhaps matches TRBD1 (6 bases). This CDR3 has 15 amino acids. Trimming took 4 bases from V and 3 from J, leaving 13 bases between them. Germline values: CDR1 MNHEY, CDR2 SVGAGI. CDR3 DNA: TGTGCCAGCAGTTCGTCGGGGGGCGACAATCAGCCCCAGCATTTT. This codes for CASSSSGGDNQPQHF.

The chain is built from TRBV18 and TRBJ2-1; TRBD1 agrees at 7 bases. Trimming took 4 bases from V and 5 from J; bases not matched to a gene: 5. From germline, CDR1 is KGHSH and CDR2 LQKENI. CDR3 length: 14 amino acids. The CDR3: CASSRGTENNEQFF. CDR3 DNA: TGTGCCAGCTCACGAGGGACAGAGAACAATGAGCAGTTCTTC. Looking up the rest from reference TRBV18 and TRBJ2-1 gives the full variable domain: NAGVMQNPRHLVRRRGQEARLRCSPMKGHSHVYWYRQLPEEGLKFMVYLQKENIIDESGMPKERFSAEFPKEGPSILRIQQVVRGDSAAYFCASSRGTENNEQFFGPGTRLTVL.

The CDR3 region has the DNA TGTGCCAGCAGCTTAGGGACAACGGGCGAGCAGTACGTC. Protein product: CASSLGTTGEQYV. J is TRBJ2-7 and V is TRBV7-9, with D possibly being TRBD1 (5 bases). Trimming removed 1 base from V and 6 bases from J, with 10 bases in between. This CDR3 spans 13 amino acids. CDR1 and CDR2 (germline): SEHNR, FQNEAQ (reference sequence).

J is TRBJ2-6 and V is TRBV10-3; a weak D match, TRBD2 (5 bases). CDR3 size: 18 residues. The germline V gene has CDR1 ENHRY and CDR2 SYGVKD. Trimming took 4 bases from V and 0 from J, leaving 16 bases between them. CDR3 protein: CAISGTGDLPSGANVLTF. As DNA, the CDR3 is TGTGCCATCAGTGGTACCGGGGATCTTCCCTCTGGGGCCAACGTCCTGACTTTC.

The V call is TRBV11-2, the J call TRBJ2-7; 10 bases agree with TRBD2. V lost 1 base to trimming and J lost 5 bases; unmatched junction nucleotides: 5. This CDR3 comprises 15 residues. Germline V gene sequence: CDR1 SGHAT, CDR2 FQNNGV. CDR3 residues: CASSLVGLAGDEQYF. In nucleotides, the CDR3 is TGTGCCAGCAGCTTAGTAGGGCTAGCGGGAGACGAGCAGTACTTC.

On this clone: Here the CDR3 omits its conserved ending phenylalanine or tryptophan, so a read error is the likely source. Because the CDR3's place on the DNA is in doubt, the DNA is left out and the CDR3 is given as listed by TCRdb. CDR3 amino acids: CASSGEPGLALI. The chain uses TRBV2 and TRBJ2-7; the DNA was not used to check the table's D call, TRBD2. 12 amino acids form the CDR3, both terminal residues included. Per the germline V gene, CDR1 is SNHLY and CDR2 is FYNNEI.

This clone was counted only a few times. CDR3 loop: CASSQQGAVTEAFF. The CDR3 bases are TGTGCCAGCAGCCAACAGGGAGCGGTCACTGAAGCTTTCTTT. V is TRBV11-2 and J is TRBJ1-1; D may be TRBD1 (6 bases). The ends were cut back, 5 bases at V and 4 bases at J, with 14 bases in the middle. CDR1 and CDR2 (germline): SGHAT, FQNNGV. CDR3 length: 14 amino acids. The entire variable domain, with the rest obtained from reference TRBV11-2 and TRBJ1-1, is as follows: EAGVAQSPRYKIIEKRQSVAFWCNPISGHATLYWYQQILGQGPKLLIQFQNNGVVDDSQLPKDRFSAERLKGVDSTLKIQPAKLEDSAVYLCASSQQGAVTEAFFGQGTRLTVV.

This rearrangement joins TRBV11-3 to TRBJ2-7; 9 nucleotides align to TRBD1. CDR3 length: 15 residues. Looked up from germline, CDR1 is SGHNT and CDR2 is YENEEA. V gave up 5 bases and J gave up 3 bases; unmatched junction bases: 8. The CDR3 DNA reads as TGTGCCAGCAGCCCGGGACAGGGAAAAAGCTACGAGCAGTACTTC. As protein: CASSPGQGKSYEQYF.

The chain couples TRBV19 to TRBJ1-1; 7 nucleotides align to TRBD1. The trim removed 7 bases at V and 0 bases at J, leaving 8 bases unmatched. CDR1 LNHDA and CDR2 SQIVND come from the germline V gene (reference sequence). This CDR3 contains 15 residues. The CDR3 sequence: CASKGQPMMNTEAFF. CDR3 bases: TGTGCCAGTAAGGGACAGCCTATGATGAACACTGAAGCTTTCTTT.

The chain employs TRBV19 and TRBJ1-2; D not resolved. Germline V gene lookup returns CDR1 LNHDA and CDR2 SQIVND (reference sequence). Trimming took off 3 bases at V and 6 bases at J, with 11 bases between the two ends. This CDR3 comprises 13 residues. CDR3 DNA: TGTGCCAGTAGTATGCGTCCCGGGAATGGCTACACCTTC. Its translation: CASSMRPGNGYTF.

The chain is built from TRBV11-2 and TRBJ2-1; TRBD2 might be the D (6 bases). The germline V and J ends were trimmed by 4 bases and 6 bases, with 13 bases remaining between them. CDR3 size: 14 residues. Germline assignment: CDR1 SGHAT and CDR2 FQNNGV. The DNA of the CDR3 is TGTGCCAGCAGCTCCCCCGCGGGATTCAATGAGCAGTTCTTC. This codes for CASSSPAGFNEQFF.

This chain joins TRBV20-1 and TRBJ2-3, with D perhaps TRBD1 (6 bases). The germline V and J ends were trimmed by 6 bases and 2 bases, with 18 bases remaining between them. This CDR3 comprises 15 residues. Germline assignment: CDR1 DFQATT and CDR2 SNEGSKA (reference sequence). The DNA of the CDR3 is TGCAGTGCCAGTTCCCGGGACACCAACACAGATACGCAGTATTTT. It specifies CSASSRDTNTDTQYF.

This chain links TRBV5-1 with TRBJ2-1; the match to TRBD2 covers 7 bases. Germline V gene lookup returns CDR1 SGHRS and CDR2 YFSETQ. The V segment lost 3 bases and the J segment 7 bases; nucleotides outside the gene matches: 13. The CDR3 sequence is 16 residues long. Written as DNA, the CDR3 is TGCGCCAGCAGCTCCCCGCGGAGCGGGGAAACTAATGAGCAGTTCTTC. This translates into CASSSPRSGETNEQFF.

The chain combines TRBV5-1 with TRBJ1-2; D gene ambiguous. Trimming pared 4 bases from V and 0 bases from J, leaving 13 bases between. Germline-derived CDR1 and CDR2 are SGHRS and YFSETQ. The CDR3 has 15 residues. The CDR3 nucleotides are TGCGCCAGCAGCACCGGAGACGGAGCTAACTATGGCTACACCTTC. The encoded protein is CASSTGDGANYGYTF.

The chain has TRBV5-1 and TRBJ1-1; no firm D call. Germline V gene sequence: CDR1 SGHRS, CDR2 YFSETQ. This CDR3 has 13 residues. With 5 bases removed from V and 4 bases from J, the gap between germline ends came to 12 bases. The CDR3 is CASRVSGITEAFF. Here the CDR3 DNA reads TGCGCCAGCAGGGTTAGTGGTATCACTGAAGCTTTCTTT.

The rearrangement joins TRBV3-1 (or the pseudogene TRBV3-2) to TRBJ2-5, with D possibly TRBD2 on 5 matching bases. From germline, CDR1 is LGHDT and CDR2 YNNKEL (reference sequence). The CDR3 totals 15 residues. V was cut by 4 bases and J by 3 bases, with 15 bases left in between. CDR3 sequence: CASSPNGVSKETQYF. The CDR3, as DNA: TGTGCCAGCAGCCCTAACGGGGTCTCCAAAGAGACCCAGTACTTC.

The rearrangement uses TRBV7-2 and TRBJ1-6; D may be TRBD1 (6 bases). V lost 5 bases and J lost 17, with 22 bases in between. The CDR3 is 14 residues long. Germline values: CDR1 SGHTA, CDR2 FQGNSA. The DNA of the CDR3 is TGTGCCAGCAGCGATATCGACAGGCCGGGACGTGTCCACTTT. Translated, it gives CASSDIDRPGRVHF.

CDR3 nucleotide sequence: TGCGCCAGCACCCTCGGCAGGGTCCCCTACAATGAGCAGTTCTTC. Amino acids: CASTLGRVPYNEQFF. V usage is TRBV10-1 and J usage is TRBJ2-1, with a weak D call TRBD1 (5 bases). There are 15 residues in the CDR3. The V and J ends lost 7 bases and 2 bases respectively, with 15 bases between them. Per the germline V gene, CDR1 is WNHNN and CDR2 is SYGVQD (reference sequence).

V is TRBV5-1 and J is TRBJ2-1, with 10 bases that match TRBD1. The ends lost 3 bases at V and 5 bases at J; junction bases unmatched: 11. The CDR3 runs 17 residues. Looked up from germline, CDR1 is SGHRS and CDR2 is YFSETQ. The CDR3 loop is CASSSRFGTGDHNEQFF. The CDR3, as DNA: TGCGCCAGCAGCTCCCGGTTCGGGACAGGGGACCACAATGAGCAGTTCTTC.

This clone came up once. This sequence joins TRBV24-1 and TRBJ2-5, with a possible D match to TRBD2 (6 bases). Germline loops: CDR1 KGHDR, CDR2 SFDVKD. The CDR3 length is 14 residues. V lost 9 bases to trimming and J lost 1 base, with 14 bases between them. CDR3 DNA: TGTGCCACCGGGGAGGAGACAGCCCAAGAGACCCAGTACTTC. It translates to CATGEETAQETQYF.

This chain uses TRBV6-1 with TRBJ1-5; D is perhaps TRBD1 (6 bases). Trimming pared 3 bases from V and 3 bases from J, leaving 15 bases between. The CDR3 contains 16 residues. The germline CDR1 and CDR2 sequences are MNHNS and SASEGT. CDR3 sequence (DNA): TGTGCCAGCAGTGAGGCGGATACAGGGATCAATCAGCCCCAGCATTTT. It specifies CASSEADTGINQPQHF.

The CDR3 reads CASSFAGYEQFF. CDR3 nucleotides: TGTGCCAGCAGCTTTGCGGGCTATGAGCAGTTCTTC. V gene TRBV7-2 combines with J gene TRBJ2-1, with a tentative D call TRBD2 (5 bases). With 3 bases removed from V and 8 bases from J, the gap between germline ends came to 8 bases. The CDR3 consists of 12 residues. The germline CDR1 and CDR2 sequences are SGHTA and FQGNSA.

The chain is built from TRBV3-1 (or the pseudogene TRBV3-2) and TRBJ2-2, with 9 positions matching TRBD2. The germline V gene encodes CDR1 LGHDT and CDR2 YNNKEL (reference sequence). Trimming removed 0 bases from V and 6 bases from J; junction bases left unmatched: 14. CDR3 length: 19 residues. As DNA, the CDR3 is TGTGCCAGCAGCCAAGAAGGCTTTAGAGCGGGAGGTGGTGCCGGGGAGCTGTTTTTT. Protein: CASSQEGFRAGGGAGELFF.

This clone was observed a handful of times. The CDR3 loop is CASSFGIRSFEQYF. Written as DNA, the CDR3 is TGCGCCAGCAGCTTCGGTATTCGGTCTTTCGAGCAGTACTTC. The chain is built from TRBV5-1 and TRBJ2-7; no clear D gene. This CDR3 region has 14 residues. Germline CDR1 is SGHRS and CDR2 is YFSETQ. The V end was cut by 2 bases, the J end by 6 bases, with 15 bases between. The full variable domain, its missing parts supplied by reference TRBV5-1 and TRBJ2-7, is KAGVTQTPRYLIKTRGQQVTLSCSPISGHRSVSWYQQTPGQGLQFLFEYFSETQRNKGNFPGRFSGRQFSNSRSEMNVSTLELGDSALYLCASSFGIRSFEQYFGPGTRLTVT.

The rearrangement links TRBV5-1 to TRBJ2-7, with TRBD2 as a possible D gene (6 bases). The germline gives CDR1 SGHRS, CDR2 YFSETQ. The CDR3 covers 15 residues. V shed 0 bases and J shed 6 bases, with 16 bases lying between them. CDR3 protein: CASSLAFGGSSEQYF. In DNA form, the CDR3 reads TGCGCCAGCAGCTTGGCCTTCGGGGGAAGCTCCGAGCAGTACTTC.

V usage is TRBV5-8 and J usage is TRBJ2-5; 7 positions agree with TRBD1. This CDR3 region has 16 residues. After removal of 1 base from V and 5 bases from J, the junction contained 11 bases not matched to a gene. Germline CDR1 reads SGHTS; CDR2 reads YDEGEE. The CDR3 region is CASSLLGTRGQETQYF. CDR3 coding DNA: TGTGCCAGCAGCTTGCTAGGGACAAGGGGGCAGGAGACCCAGTACTTC.

J is TRBJ2-7 and V is TRBV5-4; TRBD1 is a possible D gene (6 bases). The germline V gene has CDR1 SGHNT and CDR2 YYREEE (reference sequence). V dropped 1 base and J dropped 5 bases, with 13 bases sitting between them. This CDR3 has 14 residues. The CDR3 DNA follows: TGTGCCAGCAGCTTGAGGGGGTTCGTAGACGAGCAGTACTTC. Amino acid sequence: CASSLRGFVDEQYF.